Listed below are T cell receptor beta chains from one sample, sequenced in a study of T cells after yellow fever vaccination. TCRdb ran MiXCR on the 5' RACE reads and lists one entry per CDR3 protein. Seen here are some 670,000 distinct CDR3 sequences, approximately 13% observed once, and the top ten hold more than 12%. Material: PBMCs, obtained on the day of the yellow fever booster vaccination. The source of these receptors is a man in his thirties or forties who received the YFV17D yellow fever vaccine. The CDR3 runs from the conserved cysteine through the conserved F or W. Each record gives: V gene, clone size, D gene, J gene, CDR3 DNA, CDR3 protein. A D gene is named only where the DNA matches it firmly. Only some rows state a clone size, as once, few, many or a class for expanded clones.

v_call: TRBV12-3/TRBV12-4
clone_size: .
d_call: .
j_call: TRBJ2-6
cdr3_nt: TGTGCCAGCAGTTTATCCGCGGAGGGGGCCAACGTCCTGACTTTC
cdr3_aa: CASSLSAEGANVLTF

v_call: TRBV12-3/TRBV12-4
clone_size: .
d_call: .
j_call: TRBJ1-1
cdr3_nt: TGTGCCAGCAGTCCCGAGGGAGGGATGAACACTGAAGCTTTCTTT
cdr3_aa: CASSPEGGMNTEAFF

v_call: TRBV5-5
clone_size: many
d_call: .
j_call: TRBJ2-3
cdr3_nt: TGTGCCAGCAGCTTGAGTCAGTCTCCTGAGATGGGTACGCAGTATTTT
cdr3_aa: CASSLSQSPEMGTQYF

v_call: TRBV14
clone_size: few
d_call: .
j_call: TRBJ1-4
cdr3_nt: TGTGCCAGCAGCCATTTGGGACCCAGTGGGGAAAAACTGTTTTTT
cdr3_aa: CASSHLGPSGEKLFF

v_call: TRBV18
clone_size: few
d_call: .
j_call: TRBJ2-3
cdr3_nt: TGTGCCAGCTCTCCACCAGGCATGGATACGCAGTATTTT
cdr3_aa: CASSPPGMDTQYF

v_call: TRBV7-8
clone_size: .
d_call: .
j_call: TRBJ2-4
cdr3_nt: TGTGCCAGCAGCTCGGACGAAAACATTCAGTACTTC
cdr3_aa: CASSSDENIQYF

v_call: TRBV7-6
clone_size: .
d_call: TRBD2
j_call: TRBJ2-1
cdr3_nt: TGTGCCAGCAGCTCAGCACTAGCGAGCTCCTACAATGAGCAGTTCTTC
cdr3_aa: CASSSALASSYNEQFF

v_call: TRBV7-8
clone_size: .
d_call: .
j_call: TRBJ2-7
cdr3_nt: TGTGCCAGCAGCCCCCAGGGTAACGGGGTATCCTACGAGCAGTACTTC
cdr3_aa: CASSPQGNGVSYEQYF

v_call: TRBV7-2
clone_size: .
d_call: .
j_call: TRBJ2-2
cdr3_nt: TGTGCCAGCAGCTTAGAGGCCGTAGCCACCGGGGAGCTGTTTTTT
cdr3_aa: CASSLEAVATGELFF

v_call: TRBV6-2/TRBV6-3
clone_size: .
d_call: .
j_call: TRBJ2-7
cdr3_nt: TGTGCCAGCAGTTACTCGAGGCGTTACCAGTACTTC
cdr3_aa: CASSYSRRYQYF

v_call: TRBV15
clone_size: few
d_call: TRBD2
j_call: TRBJ2-7
cdr3_nt: TGTGCCACCAGCAGAGATCCCCTAGCGGGACTCGAGCAGTACTTC
cdr3_aa: CATSRDPLAGLEQYF

v_call: TRBV5-6
clone_size: .
d_call: .
j_call: TRBJ2-1
cdr3_nt: TGTGCCAGCACCATTTTAAGAAATGAGCAGTTCTTC
cdr3_aa: CASTILRNEQFF

v_call: TRBV19
clone_size: many
d_call: .
j_call: TRBJ1-1
cdr3_nt: TGTGCCAGTAGATGGGGGCGCGGAGTGGGCACTGAAGCTTTCTTT
cdr3_aa: CASRWGRGVGTEAFF

v_call: TRBV20-1
clone_size: .
d_call: .
j_call: TRBJ2-5
cdr3_nt: TGCAGTTCTCATAAGGTGGAGACCCAGTACTTC
cdr3_aa: CSSHKVETQYF

v_call: TRBV27
clone_size: many
d_call: .
j_call: TRBJ1-3
cdr3_nt: TGTGCCAGCAGTTTAGTTTCGGACGCCGGCACCATATATTTT
cdr3_aa: CASSLVSDAGTIYF

v_call: TRBV11-3
clone_size: few
d_call: .
j_call: TRBJ2-7
cdr3_nt: TGTGCCAGCAGCTTAGCCTGGAAGGTCTCGAGGTCCTACGAGCAGTACTTC
cdr3_aa: CASSLAWKVSRSYEQYF

v_call: TRBV28
clone_size: many
d_call: .
j_call: TRBJ1-3
cdr3_nt: TGTGCCAGCACCAATTCCGGGACTGGAAACACCATATATTTT
cdr3_aa: CASTNSGTGNTIYF

v_call: TRBV19
clone_size: few
d_call: .
j_call: TRBJ2-6
cdr3_nt: TGTGCCAGTAGTATCGAGACTGGGGCCAACGTCCTGACTTTC
cdr3_aa: CASSIETGANVLTF

v_call: TRBV20-1
clone_size: few
d_call: TRBD2
j_call: TRBJ2-7
cdr3_nt: TGCAGTGCTCACCAAGCGGGACCCTCCTACGAGCAGTACTTC
cdr3_aa: CSAHQAGPSYEQYF

v_call: TRBV7-9
clone_size: .
d_call: .
j_call: TRBJ2-5
cdr3_nt: TGTGCCAGCAGCTTACGTGGCCGGATAGAGACCCAGTACTTC
cdr3_aa: CASSLRGRIETQYF

v_call: TRBV12-3/TRBV12-4
clone_size: few
d_call: .
j_call: TRBJ2-5
cdr3_nt: TGTGCCAGCAGTTTTGGGGGTATCTACGAGACCCAGTACTTC
cdr3_aa: CASSFGGIYETQYF

v_call: TRBV7-9
clone_size: .
d_call: .
j_call: TRBJ1-1
cdr3_nt: TGTGCCAGCAGCCCGGGGTGGGGAAACGGAATCACTGAAGCTTTCTTT
cdr3_aa: CASSPGWGNGITEAFF

v_call: TRBV7-9
clone_size: few
d_call: .
j_call: TRBJ2-1
cdr3_nt: TGTGCCAGCAGCTTAGCGGAGGGGTATGAGCAGTTCTTC
cdr3_aa: CASSLAEGYEQFF

v_call: TRBV6-2/TRBV6-3
clone_size: few
d_call: TRBD2
j_call: TRBJ2-3
cdr3_nt: TGTGCCAGCTGGGGACTAGCGGGAGGACTGGCGCAGTATTTT
cdr3_aa: CASWGLAGGLAQYF

v_call: TRBV20-1
clone_size: .
d_call: TRBD1
j_call: TRBJ1-3
cdr3_nt: TGCAGTGCTAGGGGGACAGCCGACTCTGGAAACACCATATATTTT
cdr3_aa: CSARGTADSGNTIYF

v_call: TRBV7-2
clone_size: .
d_call: .
j_call: TRBJ2-1
cdr3_nt: TGTGCCAGCAGCCTAGAGTGGAACGGCCACAATGAGCAGTTCTTC
cdr3_aa: CASSLEWNGHNEQFF

v_call: TRBV7-9
clone_size: many
d_call: .
j_call: TRBJ1-4
cdr3_nt: TGTGCCAGCAGTGGGGAAAAACTGTTTTTT
cdr3_aa: CASSGEKLFF

v_call: TRBV5-1
clone_size: .
d_call: .
j_call: TRBJ1-2
cdr3_nt: TGCGCCAGCAGCGGAGGGTACAGTTACTATGGCTACACCTTC
cdr3_aa: CASSGGYSYYGYTF

v_call: TRBV11-2
clone_size: few
d_call: TRBD1
j_call: TRBJ2-2
cdr3_nt: TGTGCCAGCAGCCGAAATTCTCCGGGACAGCTGAACACCGGGGAGCTGTTTTTT
cdr3_aa: CASSRNSPGQLNTGELFF

v_call: TRBV5-1
clone_size: .
d_call: TRBD2
j_call: TRBJ2-7
cdr3_nt: TGCGCCAGCAGCCTTGGGACTAGCGGGATTAGGTACGAGCAGTACTTC
cdr3_aa: CASSLGTSGIRYEQYF

v_call: TRBV18
clone_size: few
d_call: .
j_call: TRBJ1-1
cdr3_nt: TGTGCCAGCTCACCATCAAGGAGCTACACTGAAGCTTTCTTT
cdr3_aa: CASSPSRSYTEAFF

v_call: TRBV7-9
clone_size: few
d_call: .
j_call: TRBJ1-6
cdr3_nt: TGTGCCAGCAGCTTAGAGAGGGCGCATTCACCCCTCCACTTT
cdr3_aa: CASSLERAHSPLHF

v_call: TRBV6-2/TRBV6-3
clone_size: .
d_call: TRBD2
j_call: TRBJ2-7
cdr3_nt: TGTGCCAGCAGTTCCCCCCTAGCGGGAGTTGGCTACGAGCAGTACTTC
cdr3_aa: CASSSPLAGVGYEQYF

v_call: TRBV5-1
clone_size: many
d_call: .
j_call: TRBJ2-5
cdr3_nt: TGCGCCAGCAGCTGGAGGGGGGCAGACCAAGAGACCCAGTACTTC
cdr3_aa: CASSWRGADQETQYF

v_call: TRBV15
clone_size: .
d_call: .
j_call: TRBJ2-2
cdr3_nt: TGTGCCACCAGCAGAGTCCGCCGCGCTGCCAGGGACGCCAGGGGCGGGGAGCTGTTTTTT
cdr3_aa: CATSRVRRAARDARGGELFF

v_call: TRBV2
clone_size: .
d_call: .
j_call: TRBJ1-2
cdr3_nt: TGTGCCAGCAGTGAAGTGGAACCACAAGTTGGCTACACCTTC
cdr3_aa: CASSEVEPQVGYTF

v_call: TRBV5-4
clone_size: few
d_call: TRBD2
j_call: TRBJ2-1
cdr3_nt: TGTGCCAGCAGCAAGCTAGCGGACGTTCCGTTCTTC
cdr3_aa: CASSKLADVPFF

v_call: TRBV20-1
clone_size: .
d_call: .
j_call: TRBJ1-3
cdr3_nt: TGCAGTGCTGCTCAACAGGGAGGAAACACCATATATTTT
cdr3_aa: CSAAQQGGNTIYF

v_call: TRBV20-1
clone_size: few
d_call: TRBD2
j_call: TRBJ2-5
cdr3_nt: TGCAGTGCTAGAGACGGTCTAGCGGGACGGGAGACCCAGTACTTC
cdr3_aa: CSARDGLAGRETQYF

v_call: TRBV30
clone_size: few
d_call: .
j_call: TRBJ2-6
cdr3_nt: TGTGCCTGGAGTAAGGAGCCCTCTGGGGCCAACGTCCTGACTTTC
cdr3_aa: CAWSKEPSGANVLTF

v_call: TRBV5-4
clone_size: few
d_call: .
j_call: TRBJ2-3
cdr3_nt: TGTGCCAGCAGCTTGGCCGGGACCCGCCTGACGCAGTATTTT
cdr3_aa: CASSLAGTRLTQYF

v_call: TRBV15
clone_size: .
d_call: TRBD1
j_call: TRBJ2-5
cdr3_nt: TGTGCCACCAGCAGCGGACAGGGAGATTTTGAGACCCAGTACTTC
cdr3_aa: CATSSGQGDFETQYF

v_call: TRBV20-1
clone_size: .
d_call: .
j_call: TRBJ1-4
cdr3_nt: TGCAGTGCTAGAGATCTGGAGGGAAAACTGTTTTTT
cdr3_aa: CSARDLEGKLFF

v_call: TRBV14
clone_size: few
d_call: .
j_call: TRBJ2-3
cdr3_nt: TGTGCCAGCAGCCCTCCTCCCGGGACCCAAGGCAGAGATACGCAGTATTTT
cdr3_aa: CASSPPPGTQGRDTQYF

v_call: TRBV7-2
clone_size: .
d_call: TRBD1
j_call: TRBJ2-1
cdr3_nt: TGTGCCAGCAGCCGTATTACAGGGGCCAATGAGCAGTTCTTC
cdr3_aa: CASSRITGANEQFF

v_call: TRBV7-9
clone_size: .
d_call: .
j_call: TRBJ2-7
cdr3_nt: TGTGCCAGCAGCTTAGGTTTAAAAGGGAACGAGCAGTACTTC
cdr3_aa: CASSLGLKGNEQYF

v_call: TRBV6-2/TRBV6-3
clone_size: many
d_call: .
j_call: TRBJ2-1
cdr3_nt: TGTGCCAGCAGTTACTCGACTCAAACACGTTACAATGAGCAGTTCTTC
cdr3_aa: CASSYSTQTRYNEQFF

v_call: TRBV20-1
clone_size: .
d_call: .
j_call: TRBJ2-1
cdr3_nt: TGCAGTGCCCCGAATATATACAATGAGCAGTTCTTC
cdr3_aa: CSAPNIYNEQFF

v_call: TRBV7-2
clone_size: few
d_call: .
j_call: TRBJ1-5
cdr3_nt: TGTGCCAGCAGCATACAGGGAAAGCCCCAGCATTTT
cdr3_aa: CASSIQGKPQHF

v_call: TRBV5-4
clone_size: many
d_call: .
j_call: TRBJ2-4
cdr3_nt: TGTGCCAGCAGCTTGGGGCCCCTGGGGGACATTCAGTACTTC
cdr3_aa: CASSLGPLGDIQYF

v_call: TRBV29-1
clone_size: .
d_call: .
j_call: TRBJ1-2
cdr3_nt: TGCAGCGTTGACCGGGGGGGCGACGGCTACACCTTC
cdr3_aa: CSVDRGGDGYTF

v_call: TRBV4-3
clone_size: .
d_call: .
j_call: TRBJ2-1
cdr3_nt: TGCGCCAGCAGCGCGACGGCTAGCCCGGGTCATGAGCAGTTCTTC
cdr3_aa: CASSATASPGHEQFF

v_call: TRBV12-3/TRBV12-4
clone_size: few
d_call: TRBD2
j_call: TRBJ2-3
cdr3_nt: TGTGCCATCAAGCGGGGGCGCGCAGATACGCAGTATTTT
cdr3_aa: CAIKRGRADTQYF

v_call: TRBV5-1
clone_size: few
d_call: TRBD2
j_call: TRBJ2-5
cdr3_nt: TGCGCCAGCAGCCCAGGACTAGCGGGAGGGAAACAAGAGACCCAGTACTTC
cdr3_aa: CASSPGLAGGKQETQYF

v_call: TRBV5-6
clone_size: .
d_call: .
j_call: TRBJ2-5
cdr3_nt: TGTGCCAGCAGCTTGGGGTATTTGGGGGGCCAGGAGACCCAGTACTTC
cdr3_aa: CASSLGYLGGQETQYF

v_call: TRBV7-2
clone_size: .
d_call: TRBD2
j_call: TRBJ2-3
cdr3_nt: TGTGCCAGCAGATCCGGCGGGGGGGGATATGGAGATACGCAGTATTTT
cdr3_aa: CASRSGGGGYGDTQYF

v_call: TRBV5-6
clone_size: few
d_call: .
j_call: TRBJ2-2
cdr3_nt: TGTGCCAGCAGCGGCGAGAGGGCGGAGGAGCTGTTTTTT
cdr3_aa: CASSGERAEELFF